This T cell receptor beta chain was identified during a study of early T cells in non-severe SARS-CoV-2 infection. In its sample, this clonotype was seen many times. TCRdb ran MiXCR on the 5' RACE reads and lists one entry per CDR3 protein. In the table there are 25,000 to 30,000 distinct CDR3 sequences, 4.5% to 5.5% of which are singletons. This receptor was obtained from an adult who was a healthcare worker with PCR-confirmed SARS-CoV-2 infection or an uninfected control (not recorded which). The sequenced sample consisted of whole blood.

Written as DNA, the CDR3 is TGTGCCAGCAGCCTACAGATCCAGGGGGGCTCACCCCTCCACTTT. Encoded protein: CASSLQIQGGSPLHF. The chain recombines TRBV7-8 with TRBJ1-6; 7 bases match TRBD1. Germline CDR1 reads SGHVS; CDR2 reads FQNEAQ. The CDR3 is made up of 15 amino acids. The junction had 11 bases not matched to a gene; V was cut back by 5 bases and J by 10 bases.